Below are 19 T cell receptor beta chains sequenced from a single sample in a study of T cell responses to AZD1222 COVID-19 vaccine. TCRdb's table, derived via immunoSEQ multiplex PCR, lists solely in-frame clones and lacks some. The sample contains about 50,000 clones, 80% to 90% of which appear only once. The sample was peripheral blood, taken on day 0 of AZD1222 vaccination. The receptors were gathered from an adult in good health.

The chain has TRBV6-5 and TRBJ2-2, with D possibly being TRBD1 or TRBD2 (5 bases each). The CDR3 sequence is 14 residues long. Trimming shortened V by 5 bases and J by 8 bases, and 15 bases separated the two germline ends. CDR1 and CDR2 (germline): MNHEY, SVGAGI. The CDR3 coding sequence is TGTGCCAGCAGTCCTACAGGACTGGTTGGGGAGCTGTTTTTT. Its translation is CASSPTGLVGELFF.

CDR3 residues: CASSVGQGLEQYF. CDR3 nucleotide sequence: TGTGCCAGCAGCGTAGGACAGGGACTGGAGCAGTACTTC. The genes are TRBV9 and TRBJ2-7; D perhaps matches TRBD1 (7 bases). Germline V gene lookup returns CDR1 SGDLS and CDR2 YYNGEE. V dropped 0 bases and J dropped 7 bases, with 11 bases sitting between them. The CDR3 loop spans 13 amino acids.

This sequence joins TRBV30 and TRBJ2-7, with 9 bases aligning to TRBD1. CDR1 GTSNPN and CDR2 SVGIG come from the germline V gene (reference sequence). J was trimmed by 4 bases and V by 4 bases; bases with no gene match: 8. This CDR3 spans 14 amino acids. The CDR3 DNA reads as TGTGCCTGGACTTCCGGGACAGGGACGTACGAGCAGTACTTC. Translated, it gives CAWTSGTGTYEQYF.

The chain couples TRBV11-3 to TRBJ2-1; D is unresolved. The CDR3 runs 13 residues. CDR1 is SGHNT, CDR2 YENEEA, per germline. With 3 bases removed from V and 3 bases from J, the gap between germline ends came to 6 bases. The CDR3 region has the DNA TGTGCCAGCAGCTTGGACGGCTACAATGAGCAGTTCTTC. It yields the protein CASSLDGYNEQFF.

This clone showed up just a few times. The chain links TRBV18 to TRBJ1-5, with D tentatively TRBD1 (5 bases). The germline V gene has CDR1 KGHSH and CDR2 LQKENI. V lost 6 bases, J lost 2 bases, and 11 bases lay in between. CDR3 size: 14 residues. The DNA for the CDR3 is TGTGCCAGCTCTGTTGACAGCGGCAATCAGCCCCAGCATTTT. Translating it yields CASSVDSGNQPQHF.

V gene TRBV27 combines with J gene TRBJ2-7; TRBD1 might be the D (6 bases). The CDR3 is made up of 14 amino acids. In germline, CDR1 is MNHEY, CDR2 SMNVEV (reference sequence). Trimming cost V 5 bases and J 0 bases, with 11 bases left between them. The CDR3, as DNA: TGTGCCAGCAGTGGAGACAGGCGCTCCTACGAGCAGTACTTC. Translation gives CASSGDRRSYEQYF.

CDR3 DNA sequence: TGTGCCAGCAGCCAACCCAGCGGGGGGCCCGGGGAGCTGTTTTTT. It yields the protein CASSQPSGGPGELFF. The genes are TRBV3-1 (or the pseudogene TRBV3-2) and TRBJ2-2; 9 positions agree with TRBD2. After removal of 2 bases from V and 6 bases from J, the junction contained 4 bases not matched to a gene. The germline V gene encodes CDR1 LGHDT and CDR2 YNNKEL (reference sequence). The CDR3 length is 15 residues.

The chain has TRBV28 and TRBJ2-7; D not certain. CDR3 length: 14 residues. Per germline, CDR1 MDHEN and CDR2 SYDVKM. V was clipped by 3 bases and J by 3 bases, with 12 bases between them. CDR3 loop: CASSLTGVNYEQYF. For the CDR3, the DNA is TGTGCCAGCAGTTTGACTGGAGTAAACTACGAGCAGTACTTC.

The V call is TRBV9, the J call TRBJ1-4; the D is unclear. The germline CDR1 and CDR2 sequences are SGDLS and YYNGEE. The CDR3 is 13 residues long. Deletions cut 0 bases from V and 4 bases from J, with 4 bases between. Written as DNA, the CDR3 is TGTGCCAGCAGCGTAGAGGGTAATGAAAAACTGTTTTTT. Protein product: CASSVEGNEKLFF.

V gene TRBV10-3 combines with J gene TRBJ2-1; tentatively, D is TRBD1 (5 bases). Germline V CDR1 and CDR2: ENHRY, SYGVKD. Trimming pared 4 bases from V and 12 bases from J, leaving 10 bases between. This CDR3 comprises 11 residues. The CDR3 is CAISGGQGQFF. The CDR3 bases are TGTGCCATCAGTGGTGGACAAGGGCAGTTCTTC.

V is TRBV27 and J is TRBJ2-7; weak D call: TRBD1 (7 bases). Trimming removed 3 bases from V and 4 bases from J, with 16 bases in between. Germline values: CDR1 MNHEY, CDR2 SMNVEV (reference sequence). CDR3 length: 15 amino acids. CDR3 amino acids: CASSFRQGGWYEQYF. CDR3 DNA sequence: TGTGCCAGCAGTTTCCGGCAGGGGGGATGGTACGAGCAGTACTTC.

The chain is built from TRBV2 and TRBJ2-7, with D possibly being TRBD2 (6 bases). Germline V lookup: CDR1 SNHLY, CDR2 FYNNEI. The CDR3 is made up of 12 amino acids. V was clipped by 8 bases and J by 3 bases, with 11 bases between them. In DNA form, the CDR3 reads TGTGCCAGCTTAAAAGCGGGCTACGAGCAGTACTTC. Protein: CASLKAGYEQYF.

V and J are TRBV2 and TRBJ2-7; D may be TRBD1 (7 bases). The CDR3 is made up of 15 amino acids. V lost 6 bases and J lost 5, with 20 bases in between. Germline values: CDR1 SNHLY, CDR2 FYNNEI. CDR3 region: CASSGGQTFGDEQYF. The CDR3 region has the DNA TGTGCCAGCAGCGGGGGACAGACCTTCGGGGACGAGCAGTACTTC. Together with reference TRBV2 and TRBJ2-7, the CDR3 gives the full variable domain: EPEVTQTPSHQVTQMGQEVILRCVPISNHLYFYWYRQILGQKVEFLVSFYNNEISEKSEIFDDQFSVERPDGSNFTLKIRSTKLEDSAMYFCASSGGQTFGDEQYFGPGTRLTVT.

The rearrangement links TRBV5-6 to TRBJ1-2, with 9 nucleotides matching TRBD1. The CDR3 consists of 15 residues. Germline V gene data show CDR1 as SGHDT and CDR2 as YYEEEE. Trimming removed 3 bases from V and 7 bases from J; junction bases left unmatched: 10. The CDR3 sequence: CASSSRRRQGGGYTF. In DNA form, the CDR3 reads TGTGCCAGCAGCTCCCGGAGACGACAGGGGGGTGGCTACACCTTC.

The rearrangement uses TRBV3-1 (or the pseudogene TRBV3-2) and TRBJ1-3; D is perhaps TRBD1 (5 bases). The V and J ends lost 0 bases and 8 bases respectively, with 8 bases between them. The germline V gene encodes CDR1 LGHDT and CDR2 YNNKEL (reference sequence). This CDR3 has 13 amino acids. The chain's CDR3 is CASSQDRADTIYF. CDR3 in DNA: TGTGCCAGCAGCCAAGACAGGGCAGACACCATATATTTT.

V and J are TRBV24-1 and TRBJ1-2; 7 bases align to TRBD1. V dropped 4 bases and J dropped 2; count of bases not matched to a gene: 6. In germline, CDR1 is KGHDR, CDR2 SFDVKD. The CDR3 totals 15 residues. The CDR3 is CATSDPQTGNYGYTF. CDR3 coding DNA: TGTGCCACCAGTGACCCCCAGACAGGGAACTATGGCTACACCTTC.

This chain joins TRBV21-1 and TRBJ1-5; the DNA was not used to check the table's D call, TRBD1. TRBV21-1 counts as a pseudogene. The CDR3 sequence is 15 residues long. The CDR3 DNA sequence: TGTGCCAACTTCTCGTGCGACCCGCAGGGTCAGCCCCAGCATTTT. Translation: CANFSCDPQGQPQHF.

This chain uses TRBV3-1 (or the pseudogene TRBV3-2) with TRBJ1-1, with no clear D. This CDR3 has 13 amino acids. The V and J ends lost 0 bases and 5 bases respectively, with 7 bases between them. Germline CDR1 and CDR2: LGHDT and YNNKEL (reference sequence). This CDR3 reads CASSQEPVTEAFF. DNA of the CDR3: TGTGCCAGCAGCCAAGAACCCGTAACTGAAGCTTTCTTT.

CDR3 nucleotides: TGTGCCAGCAGCTTAAGGGGGGTCTCCTACAATGAGCAGTTCTTC. Amino acids: CASSLRGVSYNEQFF. J is TRBJ2-1 and V is TRBV7-2; the D call may be TRBD1 or TRBD2 (6 bases each). V was cut by 2 bases and J by 0 bases, with 8 bases left in between. In germline, CDR1 is SGHTA, CDR2 FQGNSA. This CDR3 is 15 amino acids long.